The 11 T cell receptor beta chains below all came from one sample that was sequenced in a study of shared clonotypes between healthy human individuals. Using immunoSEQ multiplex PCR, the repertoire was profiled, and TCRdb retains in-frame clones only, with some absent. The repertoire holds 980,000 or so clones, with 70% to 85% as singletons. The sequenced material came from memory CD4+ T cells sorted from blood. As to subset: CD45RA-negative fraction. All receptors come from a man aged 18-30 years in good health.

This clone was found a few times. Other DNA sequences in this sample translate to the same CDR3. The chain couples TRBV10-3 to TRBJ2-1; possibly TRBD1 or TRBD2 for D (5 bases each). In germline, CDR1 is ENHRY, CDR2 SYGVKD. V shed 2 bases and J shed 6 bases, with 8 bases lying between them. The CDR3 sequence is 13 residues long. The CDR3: CAISEGTTNEQFF. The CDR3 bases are TGTGCCATCAGTGAGGGGACCACCAATGAGCAGTTCTTC.

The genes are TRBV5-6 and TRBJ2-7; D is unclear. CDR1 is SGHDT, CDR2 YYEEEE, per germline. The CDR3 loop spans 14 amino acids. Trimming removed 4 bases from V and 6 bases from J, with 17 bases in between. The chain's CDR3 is CASSRPFRGSEQYF. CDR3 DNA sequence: TGTGCCAGCAGCCGGCCATTCCGAGGCAGCGAGCAGTACTTC.

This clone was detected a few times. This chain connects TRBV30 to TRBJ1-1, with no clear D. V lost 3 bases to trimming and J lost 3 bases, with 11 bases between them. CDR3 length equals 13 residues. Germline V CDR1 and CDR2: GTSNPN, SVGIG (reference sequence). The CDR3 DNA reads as TGTGCCTGGAGCAGTTCTTACGACACTGAAGCTTTCTTT. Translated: CAWSSSYDTEAFF.

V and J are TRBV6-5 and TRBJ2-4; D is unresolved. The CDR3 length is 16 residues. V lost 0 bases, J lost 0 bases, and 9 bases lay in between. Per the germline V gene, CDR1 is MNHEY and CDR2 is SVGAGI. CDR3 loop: CASSYSREVAKNIQYF. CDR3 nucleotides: TGTGCCAGCAGTTACTCGAGAGAAGTAGCCAAAAACATTCAGTACTTC.

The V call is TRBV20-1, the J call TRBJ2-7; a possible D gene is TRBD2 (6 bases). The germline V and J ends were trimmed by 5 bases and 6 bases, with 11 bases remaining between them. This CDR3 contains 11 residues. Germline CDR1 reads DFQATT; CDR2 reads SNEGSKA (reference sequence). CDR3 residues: CSALKEGEQYF. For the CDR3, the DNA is TGCAGTGCTCTCAAGGAGGGCGAGCAGTACTTC.

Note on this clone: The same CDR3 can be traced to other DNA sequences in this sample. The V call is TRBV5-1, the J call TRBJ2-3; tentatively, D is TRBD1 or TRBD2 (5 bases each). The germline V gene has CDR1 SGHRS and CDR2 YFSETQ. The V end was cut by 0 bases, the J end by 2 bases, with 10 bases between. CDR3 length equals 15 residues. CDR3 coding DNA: TGCGCCAGCAGCTTGGTTGCAGGGACCACAGATACGCAGTATTTT. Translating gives CASSLVAGTTDTQYF. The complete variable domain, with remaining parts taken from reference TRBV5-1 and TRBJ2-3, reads KAGVTQTPRYLIKTRGQQVTLSCSPISGHRSVSWYQQTPGQGLQFLFEYFSETQRNKGNFPGRFSGRQFSNSRSEMNVSTLELGDSALYLCASSLVAGTTDTQYFGPGTRLTVL.

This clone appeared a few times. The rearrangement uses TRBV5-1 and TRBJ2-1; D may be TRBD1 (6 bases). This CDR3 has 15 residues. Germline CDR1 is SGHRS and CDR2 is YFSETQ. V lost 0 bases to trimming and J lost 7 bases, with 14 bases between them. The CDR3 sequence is CASSLDGQGWNEQFF. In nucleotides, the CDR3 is TGCGCCAGCAGCTTGGACGGGCAGGGGTGGAATGAGCAGTTCTTC.

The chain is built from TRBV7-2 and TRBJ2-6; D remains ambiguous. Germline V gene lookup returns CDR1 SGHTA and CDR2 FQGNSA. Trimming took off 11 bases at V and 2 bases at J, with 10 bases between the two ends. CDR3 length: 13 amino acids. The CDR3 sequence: CAYLVPGANVLTF. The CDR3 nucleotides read TGTGCCTACTTGGTCCCTGGGGCCAACGTCCTGACTTTC.

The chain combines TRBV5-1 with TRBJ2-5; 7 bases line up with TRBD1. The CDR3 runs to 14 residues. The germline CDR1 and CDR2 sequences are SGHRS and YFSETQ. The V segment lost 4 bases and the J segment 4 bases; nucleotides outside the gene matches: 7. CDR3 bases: TGCGCCAGCAGCCTACGACAGGGCGGAGAGACCCAGTACTTC. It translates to CASSLRQGGETQYF. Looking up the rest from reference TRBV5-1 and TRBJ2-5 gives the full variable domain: KAGVTQTPRYLIKTRGQQVTLSCSPISGHRSVSWYQQTPGQGLQFLFEYFSETQRNKGNFPGRFSGRQFSNSRSEMNVSTLELGDSALYLCASSLRQGGETQYFGPGTRLLVL.

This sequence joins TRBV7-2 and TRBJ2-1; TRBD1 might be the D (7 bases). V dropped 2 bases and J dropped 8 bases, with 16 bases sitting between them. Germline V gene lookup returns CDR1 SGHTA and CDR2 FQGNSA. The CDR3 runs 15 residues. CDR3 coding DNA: TGTGCCAGCAGCTTAAGCCAGGGGGGTAGGGATGAGCAGTTCTTC. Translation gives CASSLSQGGRDEQFF.

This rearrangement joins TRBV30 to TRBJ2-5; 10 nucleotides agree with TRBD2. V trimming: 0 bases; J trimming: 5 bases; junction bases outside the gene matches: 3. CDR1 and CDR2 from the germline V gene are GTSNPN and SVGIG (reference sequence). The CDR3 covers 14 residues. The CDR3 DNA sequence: TGTGCCTGGAGTGTACTAGCGGGACGGGAGACCCAGTACTTC. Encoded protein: CAWSVLAGRETQYF.